These 20 T cell receptor beta chains came from one sample sequenced in a study of control samples from healthy donors and cancer patients. TCRdb's table, derived via immunoSEQ multiplex PCR, lists solely in-frame clones and lacks some. The data contain 390,000 or so clones, about 93% of them seen just once; the ten biggest clones take up around 6.8%. Sequenced sample: PBMCs. These receptors were taken from a middle-aged man with head and neck cancer.

V usage is TRBV25-1 and J usage is TRBJ1-1; TRBD1 is a possible D gene (6 bases). V lost 6 bases and J 5 bases, leaving 7 bases between the germline ends. This CDR3 is 11 amino acids long. Germline V CDR1 and CDR2: MGHDK, SYGVNS. The CDR3 sequence: CASRGGTEAFF. CDR3 nucleotides: TGTGCCAGCAGAGGGGGAACTGAAGCTTTCTTT.

The rearrangement joins TRBV6-1 to TRBJ2-5; possibly TRBD2 for D (6 bases). CDR3 size: 13 residues. Germline V gives CDR1 MNHNS, CDR2 SASEGT. Trimming removed 3 bases from V and 4 bases from J, with 9 bases in between. CDR3 coding DNA: TGTGCCAGCAGTGAGGAGGGAAGAGAGACCCAGTACTTC. This translates into CASSEEGRETQYF.

The rearrangement joins TRBV9 to TRBJ2-3; tentatively, D is TRBD2 (6 bases). From germline, CDR1 is SGDLS and CDR2 YYNGEE. This CDR3 spans 15 amino acids. V lost 3 bases and J 0 bases, leaving 11 bases between the germline ends. CDR3 in DNA: TGTGCCAGCAGCGCCGGGACTTCTAGCACAGATACGCAGTATTTT. Translated, it gives CASSAGTSSTDTQYF. Looking up the rest from reference TRBV9 and TRBJ2-3 gives the full variable domain: DSGVTQTPKHLITATGQRVTLRCSPRSGDLSVYWYQQSLDQGLQFLIQYYNGEERAKGNILERFSAQQFPDLHSELNLSSLELGDSALYFCASSAGTSSTDTQYFGPGTRLTVL.

The table lists this clone with a count of one. In nucleotides, the CDR3 is TGTGCCAGCAGCGTAGAAAGGAGTTCTGGGGCCAACGTCCTGACTTTC. Translating gives CASSVERSSGANVLTF. This chain links TRBV9 with TRBJ2-6; D is unclear. V lost 0 bases and J lost 1, with 8 bases in between. The V gene's germline CDR1 is SGDLS and CDR2 YYNGEE. This CDR3 is built from 16 residues.

Here the CDR3 reads CASSQSAGVSYEQYF. CDR3 DNA sequence: TGTGCCAGCAGCCAATCGGCGGGGGTTTCCTACGAGCAGTACTTC. The V gene is TRBV9, the J gene TRBJ2-7; TRBD2 aligns across 7 bases. With V trimmed by 4 bases and J by 1 base, 8 bases remained unmatched. CDR1 is SGDLS and CDR2 is YYNGEE in the germline V gene. The CDR3 runs 15 residues.

The rearrangement links TRBV28 to TRBJ1-6; perhaps TRBD1 as D (5 bases). The CDR3 contains 14 residues. V was shortened by 3 bases and J by 10 bases, with 13 bases between the two germline ends. Per germline, CDR1 MDHEN and CDR2 SYDVKM. The CDR3 protein is CASSFDSRESPLHF. For the CDR3, the DNA is TGTGCCAGCAGTTTTGATTCCAGGGAATCACCCCTCCACTTT.

V is TRBV7-6 and J is TRBJ1-5, with D perhaps TRBD1 (5 bases). The CDR3 contains 16 residues. V was cut by 1 base and J by 0 bases, with 10 bases left in between. In germline, CDR1 is SGHVS, CDR2 FNYEAQ. For the CDR3, the DNA is TGTGCCAGCAGCTTAGGAGCGACAGATAGCAATCAGCCCCAGCATTTT. It translates to CASSLGATDSNQPQHF.

The rearrangement uses TRBV28 and TRBJ1-2; TRBD1 aligns across 7 bases. V shed 5 bases, J shed 7 bases, and the junction held 10 bases outside the gene matches. The CDR3 loop spans 14 amino acids. Germline V lookup: CDR1 MDHEN, CDR2 SYDVKM. In DNA form, the CDR3 reads TGTGCCAGCAGTGCATATGACAGGGACGCTGGCTACACCTTC. Amino acid sequence: CASSAYDRDAGYTF.

The chain joins TRBV28 to TRBJ2-7, with D perhaps matching TRBD1 (6 bases). This CDR3 spans 13 amino acids. The V gene's germline CDR1 is MDHEN and CDR2 SYDVKM. The V gene lost 7 bases and the J gene lost 4 bases, with 14 bases spanning the gap. The CDR3 sequence is CASNLGQSYEQYF. CDR3 DNA: TGTGCCAGCAATCTAGGACAGAGTTACGAGCAGTACTTC.

The chain employs TRBV10-2 and TRBJ1-2, with 10 bases lining up with TRBD1. Germline V gene lookup returns CDR1 WSHSY and CDR2 SAAADI. After removal of 4 bases from V and 0 bases from J, the junction contained 5 bases not matched to a gene. The CDR3 runs 16 residues. CDR3: CASSGQGAVANYGYTF. The CDR3 DNA reads TGCGCCAGCAGTGGACAGGGGGCCGTTGCTAACTATGGCTACACCTTC.

The rearrangement links TRBV6-5 to TRBJ2-7, with TRBD2 matching 13 bases. Germline V gene lookup returns CDR1 MNHEY and CDR2 SVGAGI. The V segment lost 4 bases and the J segment 3 bases; nucleotides outside the gene matches: 6. CDR3 length: 16 residues. The CDR3 region has the DNA TGTGCCAGCAGTTCGGAGGGACTAGCGGGAAACTACGAGCAGTACTTC. Its protein product is CASSSEGLAGNYEQYF.

The chain joins TRBV9 to TRBJ1-1; D gene uncertain. There are 14 residues in the CDR3. V dropped 1 base and J dropped 3 bases, with 10 bases sitting between them. Germline V gene data show CDR1 as SGDLS and CDR2 as YYNGEE. The CDR3 loop reads CASSVNPRDTEAFF. CDR3 coding DNA: TGTGCCAGCAGCGTAAATCCGAGGGACACTGAAGCTTTCTTT.

The CDR3 sequence: CSARERTEAFF. The CDR3 DNA reads TGCAGTGCTAGAGAACGGACTGAAGCTTTCTTT. The gene calls are TRBV20-1 and TRBJ1-1; D not certain. V was pared by 0 bases and J by 5 bases, with 4 bases between. CDR1 is DFQATT and CDR2 is SNEGSKA in the germline V gene (reference sequence). The CDR3 spans 11 residues.

This sequence joins TRBV5-1 and TRBJ2-3; TRBD2 agrees at 9 bases. CDR1 and CDR2 from the germline V gene are SGHRS and YFSETQ. V trimming: 3 bases; J trimming: 3 bases; junction bases outside the gene matches: 8. CDR3 length equals 16 residues. CDR3 in amino acids: CASSWMTSGGTDTQYF. The CDR3, as DNA: TGCGCCAGCAGCTGGATGACTAGCGGAGGGACAGATACGCAGTATTTT.

Written as DNA, the CDR3 is TGTGCCAGTAACCGGGGGGTTGGTTCACCCCTCCACTTT. It encodes CASNRGVGSPLHF. The chain has TRBV19 and TRBJ1-6, with D perhaps TRBD1 (5 bases). The CDR3 runs 13 residues. Germline V lookup: CDR1 LNHDA, CDR2 SQIVND (reference sequence). V shed 7 bases and J shed 9 bases, with 13 bases lying between them.

J is TRBJ1-1 and V is TRBV7-9; no clear D gene. The V end was cut by 3 bases, the J end by 3 bases, with 5 bases between. Germline CDR1 SEHNR, CDR2 FQNEAQ (reference sequence). The CDR3 spans 12 residues. CDR3 DNA sequence: TGTGCCAGCAGCTTTGGCGACACTGAAGCTTTCTTT. It codes for CASSFGDTEAFF.

The chain carries TRBV30 and TRBJ1-2, with no clear D. CDR3 size: 12 residues. CDR1 and CDR2 from the germline V gene are GTSNPN and SVGIG (reference sequence). Trimming stripped 4 bases from V and 8 bases from J, with 14 bases between. Here the CDR3 DNA reads TGTGCCTGGACAAGGGCTCTCGGGGGCTACACCTTC. It yields the protein CAWTRALGGYTF.

The V call is TRBV6-5, the J call TRBJ2-7; 9 bases match TRBD2. The CDR3 runs to 15 residues. Germline CDR1 is MNHEY and CDR2 is SVGAGI. The V gene end was trimmed by 2 bases and the J gene end by 4 bases; junction bases not matched to a gene: 6. CDR3 region: CASSYRASGNYEQYF. The CDR3 nucleotides are TGTGCCAGCAGTTACCGGGCTAGCGGGAATTACGAGCAGTACTTC.

J is TRBJ1-1 and V is TRBV7-2; weak D call: TRBD1 (6 bases). Per germline, CDR1 SGHTA and CDR2 FQGNSA. This CDR3 spans 14 amino acids. V gave up 5 bases and J gave up 5 bases, with 15 bases separating them. CDR3 in amino acids: CASSRGQTRTEAFF. The CDR3 DNA reads as TGTGCCAGCAGCCGCGGACAGACCCGGACTGAAGCTTTCTTT.

The CDR3 here is CASSYGNNEQFF. CDR3 DNA sequence: TGTGCCAGCAGTTACGGGAACAATGAGCAGTTCTTC. J is TRBJ2-1 and V is TRBV27; perhaps TRBD2 as D (5 bases). The CDR3 covers 12 residues. Trimming stripped 4 bases from V and 5 bases from J, with 6 bases between. Per germline, CDR1 MNHEY and CDR2 SMNVEV (reference sequence).